The 19 T cell receptor beta chains below all came from one sample that was sequenced in a study of cytomegalovirus exposure and HLA in healthy donors. It was with 60 Vbeta and 13 Jbeta primers that the PCR ran. Sequencing used immunoSEQ multiplex PCR; TCRdb keeps in-frame clones, though not all of them. The repertoire holds 180,000 or so clones, with roughly three quarters as singletons. Sequenced material: PBMCs. These receptor sequences come from a woman under 40 in good health and CMV-seropositive.

Of note for this clone: One junction end disagrees with the germline gene, perhaps due to a read error. The chain has TRBV19 and TRBJ1-2; D might be TRBD1 (5 bases). Per the germline V gene, CDR1 is LNHDA and CDR2 is SQIVND (reference sequence). The CDR3 sequence is 13 residues long. CDR3 in DNA: TGTGCCAGTAGTTTGACAGTTAACTATGTCTACACCTTC. It encodes CASSLTVNYVYTF.

The chain employs TRBV27 and TRBJ2-5; a possible D gene is TRBD2 (6 bases). CDR1 and CDR2 (germline): MNHEY, SMNVEV (reference sequence). The CDR3 is 17 amino acids. V lost 4 bases and J 5 bases, leaving 23 bases between the germline ends. The CDR3 bases are TGTGCCAGCAGTTCGGGACTCAGAGGGACCGGTTTGGAGACCCAGTACTTC. Encoded protein: CASSSGLRGTGLETQYF.

V gene TRBV6-6 combines with J gene TRBJ2-2; 9 bases agree with TRBD2. J lost 4 bases, V lost 7 bases, and 7 bases had no gene match. Per germline, CDR1 MNHNY and CDR2 SVGAGI (reference sequence). This CDR3 spans 15 amino acids. CDR3 coding DNA: TGTGCCAGCAAGACGAGCGGGGGGCCCACCGGGGAGCTGTTTTTT. Translated, it gives CASKTSGGPTGELFF.

CDR3: CASSQGGGAQYNEQFF. Here the CDR3 DNA reads TGTGCCAGCAGCCAAGGCGGGGGGGCCCAGTACAATGAGCAGTTCTTC. The chain couples TRBV14 to TRBJ2-1, with 9 bases identical to TRBD2. The germline V gene encodes CDR1 SGHDN and CDR2 FVKESK. The V gene end was trimmed by 1 base and the J gene end by 4 bases; junction bases not matched to a gene: 5. This CDR3 region has 16 residues.

The V and J genes are TRBV4-1 and TRBJ1-4; D gene ambiguous. Germline-derived CDR1 and CDR2 are MGHRA and YSYEKL. V was pared by 4 bases and J by 0 bases, with 12 bases between. This CDR3 is 16 amino acids long. The DNA of the CDR3 is TGCGCCAGCAGCCCCCAATTAGTTGCAACTAATGAAAAACTGTTTTTT. Protein: CASSPQLVATNEKLFF.

The rearrangement links TRBV5-4 to TRBJ2-5; 12 bases agree with TRBD1. The CDR3 length is 16 residues. Germline-derived CDR1 and CDR2 are SGHNT and YYREEE (reference sequence). Trimming removed 3 bases from V and 3 bases from J; junction bases left unmatched: 6. CDR3: CASSWGDRGLKETQYF. For the CDR3, the DNA is TGTGCCAGCAGCTGGGGGGACAGGGGGCTGAAAGAGACCCAGTACTTC.

The chain joins TRBV7-9 to TRBJ2-3; D is perhaps TRBD2 (6 bases). The CDR3 is made up of 14 amino acids. Trimming took 0 bases from V and 6 from J, leaving 10 bases between them. Germline-derived CDR1 and CDR2 are SEHNR and FQNEAQ (reference sequence). The chain's CDR3 is CASSLAGGRDTQYF. CDR3 nucleotide sequence: TGTGCCAGCAGCTTAGCGGGGGGACGGGATACGCAGTATTTT.

Details on this clone: The conserved phenylalanine or tryptophan is not found at the CDR3 terminus, so this likely reflects a read error. It is unclear where the CDR3 begins or ends on the DNA, so no DNA is shown, and the CDR3 is as TCRdb lists it. The chain has TRBV10-1 and TRBJ1-2; TRBD1 is taken as the D call from the table, unchecked against the DNA. The CDR3 spans 10 residues, counting both ends. Germline lookup yields CDR1 WNHNN and CDR2 SYGVQD (reference sequence). The CDR3 protein is CATITRTGSL.

This clone was found a few times. The J gene is TRBJ2-7, the V gene TRBV6-6; TRBD2 matches 10 bases. The germline V gene encodes CDR1 MNHNY and CDR2 SVGAGI (reference sequence). This CDR3 region has 15 residues. The V and J ends lost 4 bases and 4 bases, in that order; junction bases with no gene match: 7. In nucleotides, the CDR3 is TGTGCCAGCAGTTTAATCGAGACTAGCGGGTACGAGCAGTACTTC. This translates into CASSLIETSGYEQYF.

The CDR3 DNA sequence: TGCGCCAGCAGCCAAGATCGGGGGTATAGCACAGATACGCAGTATTTT. Residues: CASSQDRGYSTDTQYF. The chain is built from TRBV4-1 and TRBJ2-3, with D maybe TRBD2 (6 bases). The CDR3 contains 16 residues. V was shortened by 0 bases and J by 0 bases, with 10 bases between the two germline ends. The germline V gene has CDR1 MGHRA and CDR2 YSYEKL.

This chain links TRBV7-3 with TRBJ1-1, with TRBD1 identical over 7 bases. Losses at the gene ends were 5 bases for V and 4 bases for J; bases not matched to a gene: 4. Germline loops: CDR1 SGHTA, CDR2 FQGTGA. The CDR3 extends over 13 amino acids. CDR3 nucleotides: TGTGCCAGCAGCAGACAGGGCGGCACTGAAGCTTTCTTT. It translates to CASSRQGGTEAFF.

The chain is built from TRBV6-6 and TRBJ2-2; a weak D match, TRBD2 (6 bases). V was cut by 11 bases and J by 7 bases, with 14 bases left in between. This CDR3 is 12 amino acids long. Germline loops: CDR1 MNHNY, CDR2 SVGAGI (reference sequence). The CDR3 coding sequence is TGTGCCTACAGGCGCGGGGTCGGGGAGCTGTTTTTT. Amino acids: CAYRRGVGELFF.

This chain links TRBV5-1 with TRBJ2-7, with 10 bases fitting TRBD1. CDR1 SGHRS and CDR2 YFSETQ come from the germline V gene. V lost 3 bases and J lost 8; bases outside the gene matches: 8. The CDR3 extends over 14 amino acids. The CDR3, as DNA: TGCGCCAGCAGCTCGAGGGACAGGGGTTACCAGCAGTACTTC. It encodes CASSSRDRGYQQYF.

This clone appeared a few times. CDR3 protein: CASSSRQGAGKTQYF. In DNA form, the CDR3 reads TGTGCCAGCAGCAGCAGACAGGGGGCAGGGAAGACCCAGTACTTC. This rearrangement joins TRBV25-1 to TRBJ2-5, with 10 bases identical to TRBD1. This CDR3 has 15 amino acids. V lost 6 bases and J lost 6; bases outside the gene matches: 10. Germline V CDR1 and CDR2: MGHDK, SYGVNS.

The V gene is TRBV4-3, the J gene TRBJ2-5; D remains unclear. The CDR3 extends over 15 amino acids. Germline lookup yields CDR1 LGHNA and CDR2 YSLEER. Between the trimmed V and J ends, which lost 0 bases and 2 bases, there was a span of 10 bases. CDR3 protein: CASSQDALDQETQYF. CDR3 bases: TGCGCCAGCAGCCAAGATGCGCTAGATCAAGAGACCCAGTACTTC.

The chain links TRBV5-6 to TRBJ2-3; D is undetermined. The length of the CDR3 is 13 residues. V lost 3 bases to trimming and J lost 0 bases, with 5 bases between them. Looked up from germline, CDR1 is SGHDT and CDR2 is YYEEEE. CDR3 residues: CASSSLSTDTQYF. Here the CDR3 DNA reads TGTGCCAGCAGCTCCTTAAGCACAGATACGCAGTATTTT.

The chain joins TRBV5-1 to TRBJ2-7; 8 positions match TRBD1. The CDR3 is made up of 15 amino acids. V dropped 0 bases and J dropped 3; count of bases not matched to a gene: 5. Germline loops: CDR1 SGHRS, CDR2 YFSETQ. The DNA of the CDR3 is TGCGCCAGCAGCTTGGGTACAGGGGGTTTCTACGAGCAGTACTTC. As protein: CASSLGTGGFYEQYF.

Points on this clone: Other DNA sequences in the same sample also yield this CDR3. This chain joins TRBV18 and TRBJ2-7, with D possibly being TRBD2 (6 bases). V shed 6 bases and J shed 4 bases, with 10 bases lying between them. This CDR3 contains 12 residues. Germline V gives CDR1 KGHSH, CDR2 LQKENI. The CDR3 DNA follows: TGTGCCAGCTCCCCGGCGGGATACGAGCAGTACTTC. This gives the protein CASSPAGYEQYF.

This chain uses TRBV5-1 with TRBJ2-2, with D hard to call. Trimming left V 4 bases short and J 0 bases short, with 10 bases between. The germline V gene encodes CDR1 SGHRS and CDR2 YFSETQ. The CDR3 is 15 amino acids. The CDR3, as DNA: TGCGCCAGCAGCCCCACCGACTCGAACACCGGGGAGCTGTTTTTT. Amino acid sequence: CASSPTDSNTGELFF. Combining the CDR3 with reference TRBV5-1 and TRBJ2-2 gives the whole variable domain KAGVTQTPRYLIKTRGQQVTLSCSPISGHRSVSWYQQTPGQGLQFLFEYFSETQRNKGNFPGRFSGRQFSNSRSEMNVSTLELGDSALYLCASSPTDSNTGELFFGEGSRLTVL.